The next 17 T cell receptor beta chains were all read from a single sample in a study of shared clonotypes between healthy human individuals. Using immunoSEQ multiplex PCR, the repertoire was profiled, and TCRdb retains in-frame clones only, with some absent. The data show some 2,000,000 clones, nearly 97% seen once. Material for sequencing was naive CD4+ T cells sorted from blood. Subset denoted: CD45RA+ positively selected. The receptors here all came from a man aged 18-30 years in good health.

V and J are TRBV6-1 and TRBJ2-7, with TRBD1 matching over 8 bases. The CDR3 spans 16 residues. Germline V gene lookup returns CDR1 MNHNS and CDR2 SASEGT. With V trimmed by 1 base and J by 2 bases, 7 bases remained unmatched. Written as DNA, the CDR3 is TGTGCCAGCAGTGAAGTGCTTCCGGGACAGGCCTACGAGCAGTACTTC. Translating gives CASSEVLPGQAYEQYF.

The J gene is TRBJ2-2, the V gene TRBV5-1, with 8 bases fitting TRBD1. CDR1 is SGHRS, CDR2 YFSETQ, per germline. Germline trimming cut 6 bases from V and 2 bases from J; bases unmatched to any gene: 6. CDR3 length: 15 amino acids. The DNA for the CDR3 is TGCGCCAGCACCGGACAGGGCCAAAACACCGGGGAGCTGTTTTTT. It is translated as CASTGQGQNTGELFF.

V and J are TRBV6-1 and TRBJ1-4; no reliable D call. The CDR3 totals 13 residues. The germline V gene encodes CDR1 MNHNS and CDR2 SASEGT. V was shortened by 7 bases and J by 1 base, with 7 bases between the two germline ends. The CDR3 nucleotides read TGTGCCAGCAATCCCTTAACTAATGAAAAACTGTTTTTT. Translating gives CASNPLTNEKLFF.

The chain recombines TRBV11-2 with TRBJ2-7; TRBD1 might be the D (6 bases). The CDR3 is 15 residues long. The germline CDR1 and CDR2 sequences are SGHAT and FQNNGV. V lost 5 bases and J 2 bases, leaving 16 bases between the germline ends. In DNA form, the CDR3 reads TGTGCCAGCAGCCCGGACAGTTCGGGGCCCTACGAGCAGTACTTC. Residues: CASSPDSSGPYEQYF.

The rearrangement joins TRBV6-1 to TRBJ1-1; possibly TRBD1 for D (6 bases). CDR1 is MNHNS and CDR2 is SASEGT in the germline V gene. Trimming left V 7 bases short and J 7 bases short, with 19 bases between. The CDR3 covers 14 residues. This chain's CDR3 is CASTETGRVLEAFF. Here the CDR3 DNA reads TGTGCCAGCACCGAGACAGGCAGGGTTCTTGAAGCTTTCTTT.

The chain combines TRBV11-2 with TRBJ2-7; D remains ambiguous. Trimming pared 1 base from V and 5 bases from J, leaving 12 bases between. Germline V gives CDR1 SGHAT, CDR2 FQNNGV. The CDR3 consists of 14 residues. CDR3 DNA: TGTGCCAGCAGCTTAGCCCCAGACAACCACGAGCAGTACTTC. It translates to CASSLAPDNHEQYF.

This sequence joins TRBV5-1 and TRBJ2-1; D not certain. Germline lookup yields CDR1 SGHRS and CDR2 YFSETQ. The CDR3 runs 14 residues. Trimming pared 4 bases from V and 5 bases from J, leaving 13 bases between. The CDR3 protein is CASSLPQTDNEQFF. CDR3 DNA sequence: TGCGCCAGCAGCCTACCCCAGACCGACAATGAGCAGTTCTTC.

The chain recombines TRBV7-2 with TRBJ2-7; 9 bases are shared with TRBD2. The V segment lost 5 bases and the J segment 2 bases; nucleotides outside the gene matches: 7. The CDR3 length is 15 residues. The germline V gene has CDR1 SGHTA and CDR2 FQGNSA. CDR3 coding DNA: TGTGCCAGCAGCCTGTTAGCGGGAGAGACCTACGAGCAGTACTTC. Encoded protein: CASSLLAGETYEQYF. Full variable domain (missing parts from reference TRBV7-2 and TRBJ2-7): GAGVSQSPSNKVTEKGKDVELRCDPISGHTALYWYRQSLGQGLEFLIYFQGNSAPDKSGLPSDRFSAERTGGSVSTLTIQRTQQEDSAVYLCASSLLAGETYEQYFGPGTRLTVT.

The V call is TRBV13, the J call TRBJ2-3, with TRBD1 as a possible D gene (6 bases). The CDR3 is 16 residues long. In germline, CDR1 is PRHDT, CDR2 FYEKMQ (reference sequence). The ends were cut back, 5 bases at V and 3 bases at J, with 18 bases in the middle. CDR3 sequence: CASSPGGAGATDTQYF. CDR3 DNA: TGTGCCAGCAGCCCCGGTGGGGCAGGGGCGACAGATACGCAGTATTTT. Drawing the rest from reference TRBV13 and TRBJ2-3, the complete variable domain is AAGVIQSPRHLIKEKRETATLKCYPIPRHDTVYWYQQGPGQDPQFLISFYEKMQSDKGSIPDRFSAQQFSDYHSELNMSSLELGDSALYFCASSPGGAGATDTQYFGPGTRLTVL.

The chain carries TRBV28 and TRBJ1-5; TRBD1 might be the D (5 bases). Germline V gene sequence: CDR1 MDHEN, CDR2 SYDVKM. V was pared by 2 bases and J by 6 bases, with 11 bases between. The CDR3 runs to 14 residues. CDR3 in DNA: TGTGCCAGCAGTTTAGCGGGTGGGGGTCAGCCCCAGCATTTT. As protein: CASSLAGGGQPQHF.

The rearrangement links TRBV2 to TRBJ2-1; D not certain. Trimming shortened V by 2 bases and J by 7 bases, and 9 bases separated the two germline ends. This CDR3 comprises 13 residues. The germline V gene has CDR1 SNHLY and CDR2 FYNNEI. Here the CDR3 reads CASSEIGGNEQFF. The CDR3 region has the DNA TGTGCCAGCAGTGAAATAGGTGGAAATGAGCAGTTCTTC. Full variable domain (missing parts from reference TRBV2 and TRBJ2-1): EPEVTQTPSHQVTQMGQEVILRCVPISNHLYFYWYRQILGQKVEFLVSFYNNEISEKSEIFDDQFSVERPDGSNFTLKIRSTKLEDSAMYFCASSEIGGNEQFFGPGTRLTVL.

The V call is TRBV7-9, the J call TRBJ1-3; 8 positions match TRBD1. The CDR3 runs 16 residues. V lost 5 bases and J lost 0; bases outside the gene matches: 6. CDR1 is SEHNR, CDR2 FQNEAQ, per germline (reference sequence). For the CDR3, the DNA is TGTGCCAGCAGCCGCCACAGGGGGACCTCTGGAAACACCATATATTTT. Its translation is CASSRHRGTSGNTIYF.

V and J are TRBV4-1 and TRBJ2-1; D could derive from TRBD1 or TRBD2 (5 bases each). Germline loops: CDR1 MGHRA, CDR2 YSYEKL. V shed 1 base and J shed 7 bases, with 14 bases lying between them. The CDR3 runs 15 residues. In DNA form, the CDR3 reads TGCGCCAGCAGCCAAGTTTATCCCGGGGCGAATGAGCAGTTCTTC. Its protein is CASSQVYPGANEQFF.

The rearrangement uses TRBV7-6 and TRBJ2-2; D is uncertain. The germline CDR1 and CDR2 sequences are SGHVS and FNYEAQ. CDR3 length: 14 residues. Trimming shortened V by 0 bases and J by 1 base, and 3 bases separated the two germline ends. Here the CDR3 reads CASSLAGNTGELFF. The CDR3 region has the DNA TGTGCCAGCAGCTTAGCAGGGAACACCGGGGAGCTGTTTTTT.

The genes are TRBV7-8 and TRBJ1-1; 7 nucleotides align to TRBD1. This CDR3 contains 12 residues. Germline loops: CDR1 SGHVS, CDR2 FQNEAQ. V lost 5 bases and J lost 12; bases outside the gene matches: 9. The CDR3, as DNA: TGTGCCAGCAGCCATCGGACAGGCGGGCCTTTCTTT. Protein product: CASSHRTGGPFF.

The chain couples TRBV7-9 to TRBJ2-3; no definite D call. V was pared by 1 base and J by 0 bases, with 11 bases between. The CDR3 extends over 16 amino acids. Germline CDR1 and CDR2: SEHNR and FQNEAQ (reference sequence). The CDR3: CASSLVGLGSTDTQYF. The CDR3 DNA follows: TGTGCCAGCAGCTTAGTTGGTCTAGGTAGCACAGATACGCAGTATTTT.

This sequence joins TRBV11-3 and TRBJ2-3; TRBD2 aligns across 13 bases. V trimming: 5 bases; J trimming: 5 bases; junction bases outside the gene matches: 7. Germline V gene data show CDR1 as SGHNT and CDR2 as YENEEA. The CDR3 is 16 residues long. This chain's CDR3 is CASSQGTSGVQDTQYF. The CDR3 DNA follows: TGTGCCAGCAGCCAGGGGACTAGCGGGGTACAAGATACGCAGTATTTT.